One sample yielded the 27 T cell receptor beta chains listed below, sequenced in a study of CD8 T cells in ankylosing spondylitis. TCRdb independently ran MiXCR on the 5' RACE reads; one entry per CDR3 protein. The sample shows 230,000 or so distinct CDR3 sequences, 20% to 30% of them seen only once. Sequencing input: blood, either unsorted or a sorted T cell fraction (not recorded which). These receptor sequences come from a male donor with ankylosing spondylitis or in good health (not recorded which).

This clonotype occurred a few times. V is TRBV20-1 and J is TRBJ2-5, with D uncertain. CDR1 is DFQATT and CDR2 is SNEGSKA in the germline V gene (reference sequence). Trimming pared 4 bases from V and 2 bases from J, leaving 8 bases between. The CDR3 covers 12 residues. The CDR3 protein is CSAIRIQETQYF. The CDR3 nucleotides are TGCAGTGCTATTAGAATTCAAGAGACCCAGTACTTC.

This clonotype has a count of ten or more. Germline is not matched at one junction end, which may reflect a read error. CDR3: CASREDLSYEQYF. Written as DNA, the CDR3 is TGTGCCAGCAGAGAAGACCTCTCCTACGAGCAGTACTTC. The chain couples TRBV2 to TRBJ2-7; D unclear. The CDR3 extends over 13 amino acids. Germline CDR1 SNHLY, CDR2 FYNNEI.

The chain joins TRBV12-3 or TRBV12-4 to TRBJ2-1; no clear D gene. V was cut by 6 bases and J by 6 bases, with 9 bases left in between. This CDR3 contains 12 residues. As DNA, the CDR3 is TGTGCCAGCAGGGCCCCGGGCAATGAGCAGTTCTTC. Translated: CASRAPGNEQFF.

The sample holds many counts of this clonotype. V gene TRBV12-3 or TRBV12-4 combines with J gene TRBJ2-5; TRBD1 aligns across 10 bases. The V gene end was trimmed by 2 bases and the J gene end by 1 base; junction bases not matched to a gene: 7. The CDR3 runs 17 residues. The CDR3 loop reads CASSLWGQGKLQETQYF. CDR3 DNA sequence: TGTGCCAGCAGTTTATGGGGACAGGGGAAGCTCCAAGAGACCCAGTACTTC.

This clonotype showed up many times. In DNA form, the CDR3 reads TGCAGTGCCCCGAAGGCATCCCGAACCGGGGAGCTGTTTTTT. It specifies CSAPKASRTGELFF. V usage is TRBV20-1 and J usage is TRBJ2-2; D is uncertain. Trimming shortened V by 6 bases and J by 5 bases, and 16 bases separated the two germline ends. Looked up from germline, CDR1 is DFQATT and CDR2 is SNEGSKA (reference sequence). The CDR3 contains 14 residues.

V is TRBV3-1 and J is TRBJ2-1; no reliable D call. The CDR3 consists of 13 residues. The V gene's germline CDR1 is LGHDT and CDR2 YNNKEL (reference sequence). V was clipped by 0 bases and J by 13 bases, with 13 bases between them. The CDR3 sequence: CASSQDLAGPQFF. The CDR3 DNA sequence: TGTGCCAGCAGCCAAGATCTGGCAGGCCCTCAGTTCTTC.

Many counts were recorded for this clonotype. This chain uses TRBV4-1 with TRBJ1-4, with D possibly being TRBD1 (6 bases). In germline, CDR1 is MGHRA, CDR2 YSYEKL. The CDR3 runs to 16 residues. Trimming removed 3 bases from V and 8 bases from J, with 19 bases in between. Here the CDR3 reads CASSHLPTGFGEKLFF. DNA of the CDR3: TGCGCCAGCAGCCATCTCCCTACAGGGTTCGGGGAAAAACTGTTTTTT.

The gene calls are TRBV24-1 and TRBJ2-1, with D unclear. This CDR3 has 12 residues. V was shortened by 4 bases and J by 9 bases, with 9 bases between the two germline ends. Germline lookup yields CDR1 KGHDR and CDR2 SFDVKD. The CDR3 region is CATSDPPGEQFF. Here the CDR3 DNA reads TGTGCCACCAGTGACCCCCCGGGTGAGCAGTTCTTC.

The chain uses TRBV5-1 and TRBJ2-5; D perhaps matches TRBD1 (6 bases). Germline V lookup: CDR1 SGHRS, CDR2 YFSETQ. The CDR3 is 12 residues long. V was clipped by 6 bases and J by 2 bases, with 8 bases between them. CDR3 residues: CASTRGQETQYF. CDR3 in DNA: TGCGCCAGCACCAGGGGACAAGAGACCCAGTACTTC.

This chain uses TRBV7-9 with TRBJ2-7, with D perhaps matching TRBD1 or TRBD2 (5 bases each). The ends were cut back, 0 bases at V and 3 bases at J, with 18 bases in the middle. CDR1 and CDR2 from the germline V gene are SEHNR and FQNEAQ (reference sequence). The CDR3 covers 17 residues. CDR3: CASSLADEGKVDYEQYF. CDR3 nucleotides: TGTGCCAGCAGCTTAGCTGATGAGGGGAAGGTGGACTACGAGCAGTACTTC. Using reference TRBV7-9 and TRBJ2-7 for the parts outside the CDR3, the full variable domain is DTGVSQNPRHKITKRGQNVTFRCDPISEHNRLYWYRQTLGQGPEFLTYFQNEAQLEKSRLLSDRFSAERPKGSFSTLEIQRTEQGDSAMYLCASSLADEGKVDYEQYFGPGTRLTVT.

This chain links TRBV20-1 with TRBJ1-1; no clear D. V dropped 4 bases and J dropped 5 bases, with 14 bases sitting between them. This CDR3 has 13 residues. The germline V gene encodes CDR1 DFQATT and CDR2 SNEGSKA (reference sequence). In nucleotides, the CDR3 is TGCAGTGCTAATTCCGGGATGGAAACTGAAGCTTTCTTT. This encodes CSANSGMETEAFF.

This clonotype was seen a few times. This chain connects TRBV20-1 to TRBJ2-5, with 10 bases matching TRBD2. The CDR3 is 14 residues long. The V gene end was trimmed by 6 bases and the J gene end by 5 bases; junction bases not matched to a gene: 9. Germline CDR1 DFQATT, CDR2 SNEGSKA (reference sequence). This CDR3 reads CSATKRGGLETQYF. CDR3 in DNA: TGCAGTGCCACGAAGCGGGGGGGCCTTGAGACCCAGTACTTC.

This clonotype was observed a few times. V usage is TRBV7-2 and J usage is TRBJ2-7; possible D gene TRBD2, 6 bases. V lost 5 bases to trimming and J lost 7 bases, with 15 bases between them. The CDR3 is made up of 13 amino acids. CDR1 and CDR2 from the germline V gene are SGHTA and FQGNSA. The CDR3 coding sequence is TGTGCCAGCAGCCCTAATGCGGCGGGGGAGCAGTACTTC. Protein product: CASSPNAAGEQYF.

The J gene is TRBJ2-2, the V gene TRBV29-1, with a weak D call TRBD2 (5 bases). CDR1 and CDR2 (germline): SQVTM, ANQGSEA. Trimming shortened V by 6 bases and J by 0 bases, and 8 bases separated the two germline ends. The CDR3 is 13 residues long. The CDR3 DNA follows: TGCAGCGTGAGGGCGCCGAACACCGGGGAGCTGTTTTTT. Residues: CSVRAPNTGELFF.

This clonotype was observed at least ten times. V gene TRBV15 combines with J gene TRBJ1-4; a weak D match, TRBD1 (5 bases). The CDR3 is 14 residues long. V lost 0 bases, J lost 7 bases, and 9 bases lay in between. Germline-derived CDR1 and CDR2 are LNHNV and YYDKDF (reference sequence). The CDR3 region is CATSRDVGTEKLFF. The CDR3 DNA reads TGTGCCACCAGCAGAGATGTGGGGACTGAAAAACTGTTTTTT.

This clonotype was found many times. This rearrangement joins TRBV24-1 to TRBJ2-2; unclear D gene. The CDR3 covers 14 residues. CDR1 is KGHDR and CDR2 is SFDVKD in the germline V gene. The V and J ends lost 3 bases and 13 bases respectively, with 17 bases between them. For the CDR3, the DNA is TGTGCCACCAGTGATGAACTCCCAGACCAGGTGCTGTTTTTT. Protein product: CATSDELPDQVLFF.

Note on this clonotype: This sequence may be a read error, since a much larger clone differs from it by one base. This chain joins TRBV12-3 or TRBV12-4 and TRBJ1-3; D is ambiguous. V lost 6 bases and J lost 0, with 15 bases in between. CDR3 size: 16 residues. The CDR3 loop reads CASSTIGWNSGNTIYF. In DNA form, the CDR3 reads TGTGCCAGCAGCACCATCGGGTGGAACTCTGGAAACACCATATATTTT.

This clonotype was recorded many times. This chain's CDR3 is CASSQGSDTQYF. The DNA of the CDR3 is TGTGCCAGCAGCCAAGGTTCGGATACGCAGTATTTT. V gene TRBV4-2 combines with J gene TRBJ2-3; D is undetermined. The V end lost 1 base, the J end lost 6 bases, and 5 bases lay between the germline ends. This CDR3 contains 12 residues. The germline gives CDR1 LGHNA, CDR2 YNFKEQ.

At least ten counts were recorded for this clonotype. The chain combines TRBV24-1 with TRBJ1-1; 10 nucleotides agree with TRBD1. The CDR3 spans 15 residues. V trimming: 6 bases; J trimming: 4 bases; junction bases outside the gene matches: 7. Germline V gene sequence: CDR1 KGHDR, CDR2 SFDVKD. The CDR3 region has the DNA TGTGCCACCAGTCAATCGGGACAGGGGATCACTGAAGCTTTCTTT. This sequence encodes CATSQSGQGITEAFF.

On this clonotype itself: The junction differs from germline at one of its ends, possibly a read error. V and J are TRBV7-7 and TRBJ2-2, with D possibly being TRBD2 (6 bases). The CDR3 is made up of 13 amino acids. CDR1 and CDR2 from the germline V gene are SSHAT and FNYEAQ (reference sequence). CDR3 nucleotide sequence: TGTGCCAGCAGCTTAGGTCGCGGCGGGGAGCTGGTTTTT. Protein: CASSLGRGGELVF.

The rearrangement uses TRBV6-5 and TRBJ1-4; possible D gene TRBD1, 5 bases. The V and J ends lost 0 bases and 11 bases respectively, with 13 bases between them. This CDR3 comprises 14 residues. Looked up from germline, CDR1 is MNHEY and CDR2 is SVGAGI. CDR3 sequence: CASSYSRTGTKLFF. CDR3 in DNA: TGTGCCAGCAGTTACTCCAGGACGGGGACGAAACTGTTTTTT.

This clonotype has a handful of counts. Here the CDR3 DNA reads TGTGCCAGCAGTTTGCACGGTGAAAAACTGTTTTTT. It encodes CASSLHGEKLFF. J is TRBJ1-4 and V is TRBV12-3 or TRBV12-4, with unresolved D. The CDR3 is 12 amino acids. The V end lost 3 bases, the J end lost 7 bases, and 6 bases lay between the germline ends.

The J gene is TRBJ2-7, the V gene TRBV28; TRBD1 aligns across 9 bases. Trimming cost V 6 bases and J 1 base; bases outside gene matches: 4. Germline values: CDR1 MDHEN, CDR2 SYDVKM. There are 14 residues in the CDR3. The CDR3 reads CASSPGTGSYEQYF. CDR3 DNA sequence: TGTGCCAGCAGCCCCGGGACAGGGTCCTACGAGCAGTACTTC.

This clonotype appeared many times. The CDR3 nucleotides are TGTGCCAGCAGCGTAGTAGCGGGGGGGAACACCGGGGAGCTGTTTTTT. Its protein is CASSVVAGGNTGELFF. J is TRBJ2-2 and V is TRBV9, with 10 bases lining up with TRBD2. Per the germline V gene, CDR1 is SGDLS and CDR2 is YYNGEE. The CDR3 runs 16 residues. V lost 0 bases and J lost 1; bases outside the gene matches: 0.

J is TRBJ2-1 and V is TRBV27; TRBD1 matches at 7 bases. The CDR3 length is 13 residues. The V gene's germline CDR1 is MNHEY and CDR2 SMNVEV (reference sequence). The trim removed 5 bases at V and 4 bases at J, leaving 2 bases unmatched. The CDR3 loop reads CASSQQGYNEQFF. CDR3 bases: TGTGCCAGCAGTCAACAGGGGTACAATGAGCAGTTCTTC.

V is TRBV6-5 and J is TRBJ2-1; no clear D. CDR3 length: 15 amino acids. The V gene's germline CDR1 is MNHEY and CDR2 SVGAGI. Deletions cut 3 bases from V and 6 bases from J, with 15 bases between. The CDR3 DNA sequence: TGTGCCAGCAGTTATAGAGATCTAGACCCCAATGAGCAGTTCTTC. Its translation: CASSYRDLDPNEQFF.

This clonotype was counted many times. The chain carries TRBV29-1 and TRBJ2-3; 9 bases agree with TRBD2. V lost 0 bases and J lost 2; bases outside the gene matches: 6. This CDR3 comprises 16 residues. Germline V gives CDR1 SQVTM, CDR2 ANQGSEA. The CDR3 coding sequence is TGCAGCGTTGAAGAGCCCCTAGCGGGGTCCACAGATACGCAGTATTTT. This sequence encodes CSVEEPLAGSTDTQYF.